Presented here are 2 T cell receptor beta chains from one specimen sequenced in a study of T cell responses to AZD1222 COVID-19 vaccine. The data were produced by immunoSEQ multiplex PCR, yet TCRdb's version contains in-frame clones alone and is incomplete. This sample has 100,000 to 150,000 clones; around nine tenths occur once, and the top ten carry roughly 6%. This specimen was peripheral blood, taken on day 0 of AZD1222 vaccination. The receptor source for this set is an adult in good health.

The CDR3 coding sequence is TGTGCCAGCAGTGACATGGGGGGTGAAGCTTTCTTT. Protein: CASSDMGGEAFF. The genes are TRBV2 and TRBJ1-1; D is perhaps TRBD1 (5 bases). This CDR3 is 12 amino acids long. V gave up 3 bases and J gave up 7 bases, with 9 bases separating them. Germline loops: CDR1 SNHLY, CDR2 FYNNEI.

The chain's CDR3 is CASSHSGQKEETQYF. For the CDR3, the DNA is TGTGCCAGTAGTCATTCCGGACAGAAAGAAGAGACCCAGTACTTC. The V gene is TRBV19, the J gene TRBJ2-5; possible D gene TRBD1, 6 bases. V was pared by 5 bases and J by 3 bases, with 16 bases between. Germline lookup yields CDR1 LNHDA and CDR2 SQIVND (reference sequence). The CDR3 is 15 amino acids.